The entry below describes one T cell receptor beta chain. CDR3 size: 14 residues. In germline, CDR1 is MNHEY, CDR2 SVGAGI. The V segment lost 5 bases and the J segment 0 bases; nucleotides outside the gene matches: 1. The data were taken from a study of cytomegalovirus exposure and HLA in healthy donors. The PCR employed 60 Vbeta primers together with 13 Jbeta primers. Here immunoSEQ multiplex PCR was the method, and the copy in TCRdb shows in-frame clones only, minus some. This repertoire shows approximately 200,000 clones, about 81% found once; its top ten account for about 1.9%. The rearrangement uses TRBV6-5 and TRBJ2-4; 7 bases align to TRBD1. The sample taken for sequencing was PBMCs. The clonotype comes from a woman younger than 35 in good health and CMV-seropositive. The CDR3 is CASSRQGAKNIQYF. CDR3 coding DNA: TGTGCCAGCAGTCGACAGGGAGCCAAAAACATTCAGTACTTC.